Listed below are T cell receptor beta chains from one sample, sequenced in a study of shared clonotypes between healthy human individuals. Sequencing was performed with immunoSEQ multiplex PCR; in TCRdb, only in-frame clones are kept and a portion is missing. The table lists 2 million to 3 million clones, around 94% of them singletons. The sample consisted of naive CD4+ T cells sorted from blood. The source of these receptors is a man younger than 35 in good health. Each CDR3 is given with its conserved first and last residue. D genes are given only for firm matches. The size field is filled for only some rows; it gives once, few, many or a size class.

TRBV6-5	TRBJ1-6	-	-	TGTGCCAGCACCAGAAACGGGGGCCGCGATTCACCCCTCCACTTT	CASTRNGGRDSPLHF
TRBV6-1	TRBJ1-5	-	-	TGTGCCAGCAAGGCAATTATAGGAGGGAATCAGCCCCAGCATTTT	CASKAIIGGNQPQHF
TRBV7-2	TRBJ2-5	-	TRBD2	TGTGCCAGCAGCCAATCCTCCTTGCGAGCGGGGATACAAGAGACCCAGTACTTC	CASSQSSLRAGIQETQYF
TRBV7-9	TRBJ1-5	-	-	TGTGCCAGCAGCCAAGAGGGCGATCAGCCCCAGCATTTT	CASSQEGDQPQHF
TRBV14	TRBJ2-3	-	-	TGTGCCAGCAGCCAAGCGGGGGATCGGACAGATACGCAGTATTTT	CASSQAGDRTDTQYF
TRBV10-3	TRBJ1-3	-	TRBD1	TGTGCCATCAGTGAATCTGGGACAGGTGGGGCGGGCACCATATATTTT	CAISESGTGGAGTIYF
TRBV5-1	TRBJ2-5	-	-	TGCGCCAGCAGCTTGGTCTCCCACGGGGAGACCCAGTACTTC	CASSLVSHGETQYF
TRBV6-5	TRBJ1-4	-	TRBD1	TGTGCCAGCAGCGACCCCGGGACAGGGGGCAAAAAACTGTTTTTT	CASSDPGTGGKKLFF
TRBV29-1	TRBJ2-3	few	-	TGCAGCGTTGAACCGGGGGATACGCAGTATTTT	CSVEPGDTQYF
TRBV6-1	TRBJ2-4	-	-	TGTGCCAGCAGTGACCCCGGGCTACCCGCTCAGTACTTC	CASSDPGLPAQYF
TRBV10-3	TRBJ2-3	-	TRBD2	TGTGCCATCAGTGACCCGGTGGGGCGGGAGAAGACAGATACGCAGTATTTT	CAISDPVGREKTDTQYF
TRBV10-3	TRBJ1-1	-	-	TGTGCCATCAGTGAGTCCGATCCCCGCCATTGTTTCTTT	CAISESDPRHCFF
TRBV5-1	TRBJ2-3	once	TRBD2	TGCGCCAGCAGCTTGGCTCGGACTAGCGGGGAGATCACAGATACGCAGTATTTT	CASSLARTSGEITDTQYF
TRBV30	TRBJ1-6	few	TRBD1	TGTGCCTGGAGTGTACAGGGGGGGAATTCACCCCTCCACTTT	CAWSVQGGNSPLHF
TRBV7-2	TRBJ2-2	-	-	TGTGCCAGCGCTAAAAGGGGCGATAACACCGGGGAGCTGTTTTTT	CASAKRGDNTGELFF
TRBV15	TRBJ1-2	-	TRBD1	TGTGCCACCAGCAGAGTCGGACAGGGGTTCTATGGCTACACCTTC	CATSRVGQGFYGYTF
TRBV2	TRBJ2-5	-	-	TGTGCCAGCAGCTTGGGTGCCAGCAGTGAACAACAGCGGATACAAGAGACCCAGTACTTC	CASSLGASSEQQRIQETQYF
TRBV7-3	TRBJ1-6	-	TRBD1	TGTGCCAGCAGCCTTACAGGGGGCGGTAATTCACCCCTCCACTTT	CASSLTGGGNSPLHF
TRBV5-4	TRBJ2-1	-	TRBD2	TGTGCCAGCAGCGCGGGGGGAACTGGGGCCAGTGAGCAGTTCTTC	CASSAGGTGASEQFF